The clone carrying this T cell receptor beta chain was seen more than once but under ten times. This sample was taken from a study of T cells after yellow fever vaccination. With 5 bases removed from V and 3 bases from J, the gap between germline ends came to 13 bases. The CDR3 is 14 amino acids. Germline CDR1 and CDR2: LNHDA and SQIVND (reference sequence). TCRdb processed the 5' RACE reads anew with MiXCR; each CDR3 protein has one entry. The table lists about 340,000 distinct CDR3 sequences, around 13% of them singletons. The sequence derives from a man between 18 and 35 years old who received the YFV17D yellow fever vaccine. The material was CD4+ T cells sorted from PBMCs, obtained 15 days after the yellow fever booster vaccination. V usage is TRBV19 and J usage is TRBJ1-1; D gene ambiguous. The CDR3 region is CASSPTDGYTEAFF. CDR3 nucleotides: TGTGCCAGTAGTCCAACGGACGGATACACTGAAGCTTTCTTT.